This TCR beta chain was captured by sequencing in a study of T cell clonotyping in hematopoietic cell transplantation. Whole-study findings and limits: Cells were unsorted, so CD4 and CD8 contributions were not separated. Recipient TCR diversity dropped after transplant; expanded clonotypes rose from day 30 to 180. Few recipient clonotypes overlapped donors; over 97% were de novo at given depth.

With respect to this clone: Its target is not known.

The V end was cut by 6 bases, the J end by 10 bases, with 10 bases between. The CDR3 has 10 residues. Germline CDR1 is DFQATT and CDR2 is SNEGSKA (reference sequence). Blood collection times were about day -28 and days 30, 100, 180 posttransplant. Clones were read by immunoSEQ multiplex PCR, and TCRdb kept only the in-frame ones, dropping some. Of 7,500 to 9,500 clones in the sample, roughly 81% were seen once. The TCR originated in a female patient aged 50-59 years who had an allogeneic stem cell transplant from an unrelated donor, so the T cells may come from the graft donor. Some clones in this sample may be carry-over from other donors' samples. This rearrangement joins TRBV20-1 to TRBJ2-1; D gene unclear. The material was peripheral blood mononuclear cells, obtained 180 days after allogeneic stem cell transplant. Here the CDR3 DNA reads TGCAGTGCGGCCAGAGAGGAGCAGTTCTTC. Encoded protein: CSAAREEQFF.